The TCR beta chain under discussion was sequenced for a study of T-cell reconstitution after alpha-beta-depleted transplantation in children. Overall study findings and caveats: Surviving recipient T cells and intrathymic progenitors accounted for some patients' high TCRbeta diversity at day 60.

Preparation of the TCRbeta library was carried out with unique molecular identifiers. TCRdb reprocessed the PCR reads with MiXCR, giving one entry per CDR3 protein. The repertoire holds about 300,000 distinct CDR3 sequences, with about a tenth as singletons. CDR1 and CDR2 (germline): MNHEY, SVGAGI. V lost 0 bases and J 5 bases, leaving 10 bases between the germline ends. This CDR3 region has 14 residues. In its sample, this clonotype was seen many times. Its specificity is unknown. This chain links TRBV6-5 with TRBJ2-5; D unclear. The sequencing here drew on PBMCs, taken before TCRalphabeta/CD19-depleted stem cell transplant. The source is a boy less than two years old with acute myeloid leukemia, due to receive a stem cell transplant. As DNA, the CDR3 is TGTGCCAGCAGTTACTCGATGCAGTCGGAGACCCAGTACTTC. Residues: CASSYSMQSETQYF.